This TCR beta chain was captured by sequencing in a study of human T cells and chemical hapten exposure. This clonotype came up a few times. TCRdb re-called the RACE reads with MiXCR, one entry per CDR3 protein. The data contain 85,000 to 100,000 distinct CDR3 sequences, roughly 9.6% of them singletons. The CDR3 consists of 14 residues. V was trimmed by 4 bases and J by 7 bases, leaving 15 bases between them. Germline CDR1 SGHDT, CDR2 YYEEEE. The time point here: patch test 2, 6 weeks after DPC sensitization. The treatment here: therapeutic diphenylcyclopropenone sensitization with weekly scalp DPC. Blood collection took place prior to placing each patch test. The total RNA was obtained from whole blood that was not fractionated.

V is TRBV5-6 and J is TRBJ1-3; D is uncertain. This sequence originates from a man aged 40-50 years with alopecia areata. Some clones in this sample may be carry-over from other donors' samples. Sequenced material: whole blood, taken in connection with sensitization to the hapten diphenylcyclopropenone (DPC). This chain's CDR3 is CASSQPRPGNTIYF. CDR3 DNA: TGTGCCAGCAGCCAGCCGCGGCCCGGGAACACCATATATTTT.